These 14 T cell receptor beta chains share one sample of origin, sequenced in a study of T-cell reconstitution after alpha-beta-depleted transplantation in children. It was with unique molecular identifiers that the TCRbeta library was prepared. TCRdb re-derived calls from the PCR reads in MiXCR, one entry per CDR3 protein. The sample shows hundreds of thousands of distinct CDR3 sequences, around 14% of them seen only once. Material: PBMCs, obtained before TCRalphabeta/CD19-depleted stem cell transplant. These receptors originate from a girl aged 2 to 10 with congenital amegakaryocytic thrombocytopenia, due to receive a stem cell transplant.

The sample holds a few counts of this clonotype. This chain joins TRBV7-9 and TRBJ2-7; the D gene is possibly TRBD1 (6 bases). The CDR3 spans 15 residues. The V and J ends lost 3 bases and 3 bases respectively, with 15 bases between them. The germline gives CDR1 SEHNR, CDR2 FQNEAQ (reference sequence). CDR3 sequence reads: CASSFIGGENYEQYF. The CDR3 coding sequence is TGTGCCAGCAGCTTCATAGGGGGAGAGAACTACGAGCAGTACTTC.

The chain recombines TRBV2 with TRBJ1-2; D is undetermined. Trimming took 0 bases from V and 0 from J, leaving 8 bases between them. CDR1 is SNHLY, CDR2 FYNNEI, per germline. The CDR3 has 15 amino acids. For the CDR3, the DNA is TGTGCCAGCAGTGAAGCGCAACAGACTAACTATGGCTACACCTTC. Residues: CASSEAQQTNYGYTF.

This clonotype was seen a handful of times. V and J are TRBV12-3 or TRBV12-4 and TRBJ2-7; 8 bases line up with TRBD2. The CDR3 consists of 15 residues. The ends lost 8 bases at V and 6 bases at J; junction bases unmatched: 15. CDR3 protein: CASVPPGTSPTEQYF. In nucleotides, the CDR3 is TGTGCCAGCGTCCCCCCCGGGACTAGTCCAACCGAGCAGTACTTC.

There are many counts of this clonotype. The chain joins TRBV4-1 to TRBJ2-3; D possibly corresponds to TRBD2 (5 bases). V shed 2 bases and J shed 6 bases, with 9 bases lying between them. CDR1 is MGHRA, CDR2 YSYEKL, per germline. This CDR3 region has 13 residues. DNA of the CDR3: TGCGCCAGCAGCCAACCTTCGGGGGATACGCAGTATTTT. Encoded protein: CASSQPSGDTQYF.

Ten or more counts support this clonotype. The gene calls are TRBV5-1 and TRBJ2-2, with 13 nucleotides matching TRBD2. The ends lost 6 bases at V and 3 bases at J; junction bases unmatched: 2. Looked up from germline, CDR1 is SGHRS and CDR2 is YFSETQ. The length of the CDR3 is 15 residues. CDR3 protein: CASIGLAGDTGELFF. The DNA of the CDR3 is TGCGCCAGCATCGGACTAGCGGGGGACACCGGGGAGCTGTTTTTT.

The chain has TRBV20-1 and TRBJ2-3, with TRBD2 matching 16 bases. The length of the CDR3 is 16 residues. V lost 7 bases, J lost 4 bases, and 8 bases stayed unmatched. The germline CDR1 and CDR2 sequences are DFQATT and SNEGSKA (reference sequence). This chain's CDR3 is CSVGAGLAGGPDTQYF. The CDR3 nucleotides read TGCAGTGTTGGGGCGGGACTAGCGGGAGGGCCAGATACGCAGTATTTT.

This clonotype has a handful of counts. The chain combines TRBV7-9 with TRBJ2-7; D is ambiguous. V was clipped by 4 bases and J by 1 base, with 17 bases between them. Germline V gene data show CDR1 as SEHNR and CDR2 as FQNEAQ (reference sequence). The length of the CDR3 is 16 residues. CDR3 coding DNA: TGTGCCAGCAGCTCACTTAGAGGAGAAGGGTCCTACGAGCAGTACTTC. It is translated as CASSSLRGEGSYEQYF.

Ten or more counts support this clonotype. The V gene is TRBV20-1, the J gene TRBJ2-1; 11 nucleotides agree with TRBD2. The trim removed 4 bases at V and 7 bases at J, leaving 18 bases unmatched. The germline V gene has CDR1 DFQATT and CDR2 SNEGSKA (reference sequence). The CDR3 totals 18 residues. CDR3 DNA sequence: TGCAGTGCTACAACTAGCGGGAGAAGACTTCTGTCGAGGAATGAGCAGTTCTTC. It specifies CSATTSGRRLLSRNEQFF.

The table lists this clonotype with many counts. The J gene is TRBJ2-7, the V gene TRBV28; unclear D gene. Trimming cost V 6 bases and J 0 bases, with 15 bases left between them. The germline CDR1 and CDR2 sequences are MDHEN and SYDVKM. This CDR3 region has 15 residues. CDR3 DNA sequence: TGTGCCAGCAGCGCTAACAGTTTGAGCTCCTACGAGCAGTACTTC. Translated, it gives CASSANSLSSYEQYF.

As regards this clonotype: A much larger clone differs by one base, so this may be a read error. The V call is TRBV20-1, the J call TRBJ2-4; TRBD1 agrees at 7 bases. This CDR3 is built from 15 residues. After removal of 0 bases from V and 1 base from J, the junction contained 3 bases not matched to a gene. Germline assignment: CDR1 DFQATT and CDR2 SNEGSKA (reference sequence). The CDR3 sequence is CSARDARGAKNIQYF. In nucleotides, the CDR3 is TGCAGTGCTAGAGACGCCAGGGGGGCCAAAAACATTCAGTACTTC.

This clonotype was detected ten times or more. The chain employs TRBV20-1 and TRBJ2-7; the D is unclear. CDR3 length equals 17 residues. Trimming pared 0 bases from V and 0 bases from J, leaving 18 bases between. CDR1 DFQATT and CDR2 SNEGSKA come from the germline V gene (reference sequence). The chain's CDR3 is CSARDADPTRSSYEQYF. The CDR3 nucleotides are TGCAGTGCTAGAGATGCGGACCCGACCCGAAGCTCCTACGAGCAGTACTTC.

This chain joins TRBV10-3 and TRBJ2-7; D is perhaps TRBD1 or TRBD2 (7 bases each). Between the trimmed V and J ends, which lost 6 bases and 6 bases, there was a span of 15 bases. In germline, CDR1 is ENHRY, CDR2 SYGVKD. The CDR3 totals 13 residues. CDR3 sequence reads: CAISREGAREQYF. DNA of the CDR3: TGTGCCATCAGCAGGGAGGGGGCACGCGAGCAGTACTTC.

V and J are TRBV29-1 and TRBJ2-4, with D perhaps TRBD2 (5 bases). Germline V gives CDR1 SQVTM, CDR2 ANQGSEA. The V end lost 1 base, the J end lost 5 bases, and 12 bases lay between the germline ends. The CDR3 has 14 amino acids. CDR3 amino acids: CSVEARLEENIQYF. In nucleotides, the CDR3 is TGCAGCGTTGAAGCAAGGTTGGAGGAAAACATTCAGTACTTC.

This clonotype was picked up a small number of times. The rearrangement uses TRBV20-1 and TRBJ2-2, with 12 bases lining up with TRBD2. Trimming at V came to 2 bases and at J to 6 bases, leaving 7 bases not matched to a gene. The CDR3 runs to 16 residues. The germline V gene has CDR1 DFQATT and CDR2 SNEGSKA (reference sequence). The CDR3 DNA reads as TGCAGTGCTAGATCCCTAGCGGGAGGGCTCTCCGGGGAGCTGTTTTTT. Translated: CSARSLAGGLSGELFF.